This T cell receptor beta chain was documented in a study of blood T cell repertoires in COVID-19. Study at large: From T cells, B-cell-depleted T cells, or PBMCs came the material, which was cDNA or gDNA.

TCRdb's table, derived via immunoSEQ multiplex PCR, lists solely in-frame clones and lacks some. The data contain around 310,000 clones, around nine tenths of them seen just once; the ten biggest clones take up roughly 6.8%. CDR1 LNHDA and CDR2 SQIVND come from the germline V gene (reference sequence). The CDR3 runs 14 residues. The V segment lost 10 bases and the J segment 7 bases; nucleotides outside the gene matches: 11. V gene TRBV19 combines with J gene TRBJ2-7, with 12 bases fitting TRBD2. The sequence derives from a woman aged 25 to 39 with COVID-19, enrolled during active disease. The sequencing input was peripheral blood. CDR3 nucleotide sequence: TGTGCCACCTCGATAGGACTAGCGGGGAGAGAGCAGTACTTC. Its protein product is CATSIGLAGREQYF.